The clone carrying this TCR beta chain appeared many times. Its antigen remains unidentified. RNA transcripts yielded amplified TCR beta CDR3 regions. A first-round RT-PCR of the TCR CDR3 used the HTBI primer set. TCRdb called the multiplex PCR reads again in MiXCR, with one record for every CDR3 protein. The table lists 600,000 to 900,000 distinct CDR3 sequences, roughly 17% of them singletons. This sample was taken from a study of T cells in Graves' hyperthyroidism and ophthalmopathy. Overall study: Peripheral blood was acquired at first diagnosis, ahead of any therapy whatsoever.

Uncontrolled infection, other autoimmune disease, pregnancy or lactation barred patients from enrollment. It was 8.5 to 10 ml of fresh peripheral blood that supplied the PBMCs. Germline V CDR1 and CDR2: MNHNS, SASEGT. CDR3 length: 14 amino acids. J gave up 1 base and V 6 bases, and 5 bases lay outside the gene matches. Study-wide results and limits: Also found in blood were most expanded thyroid clonotypes above 0.001.

The sequenced material came from blood. The V gene is TRBV6-1, the J gene TRBJ2-7; 8 bases fit TRBD2. This clonotype was sampled from a man in his late teens or twenties with Graves' hyperthyroidism. In DNA, the CDR3 is TGTGCCAGCAGCCGGGGGGGGGATTCCTACGAGCAGTACTTC. Translating gives CASSRGGDSYEQYF.